This is a list of T cell receptor beta chains from one sample in a study of T cells in localized non-small cell lung cancer. The table came from immunoSEQ multiplex PCR; TCRdb's copy has only in-frame clones and leaves some out. In the table there are roughly 13,000 clones, roughly nine tenths of which are singletons. The specimen was peripheral blood mononuclear cells, collected before any cancer treatment. The receptors come from a man between 40 and 69 years old with stage III lung adenocarcinoma. Each CDR3 is given with its conserved first and last residue. The D gene is left open where the match is weak. Rows may omit the clone size; those that give it use once, few, many or a size class.

size,J,V,D,DNA,CDR3
.,TRBJ2-6,TRBV18,.,TGTGCCAGCTCACCAAGGACACGCCCGGGTGGGGCCAACGTCCTGACTTTC,CASSPRTRPGGANVLTF
.,TRBJ2-7,TRBV7-9,.,TGTGCCAGCAGCTTAACAGTGACCTACGAGCAGTACTTC,CASSLTVTYEQYF
.,TRBJ2-3,TRBV28,.,TGTGCCAGCAGCCCCCACAGGGTCCTCACAGATACGCAGTATTTT,CASSPHRVLTDTQYF
.,TRBJ1-1,TRBV6-1,.,TGTGCCAGCAGTGAACAAGGAGGGGTGAACACTGAAGCTTTCTTT,CASSEQGGVNTEAFF
.,TRBJ2-7,TRBV11-2,TRBD1,TGTGCCAGCAGCCTTCCGGGACAGGGGTACGAGCAGTACTTC,CASSLPGQGYEQYF
.,TRBJ1-3,TRBV5-4,.,TGTGCCAGCAGCTTGGATAACACCATATATTTT,CASSLDNTIYF
.,TRBJ1-5,TRBV9,TRBD1,TGTGCCAGCAGCCCCAGCGACAGGGCCAATCAGCCCCAGCATTTT,CASSPSDRANQPQHF
few,TRBJ1-1,TRBV30,.,TGTGCCTGGAGTGGTATCAACACCAAGAACACTGAAGCTTTCTTT,CAWSGINTKNTEAFF
.,TRBJ2-7,TRBV28,.,TGTGCCAGCAGTACTGACTGGCCTCACGAGCAGTACTTC,CASSTDWPHEQYF
.,TRBJ1-2,TRBV7-9,TRBD1,TGTGCCAGCAGCTTAGTCGTGGACAGGGGTGGCGGCTACACCTTC,CASSLVVDRGGGYTF
.,TRBJ2-1,TRBV10-3,TRBD2,TGTGCCATCAGTGAGCCCTCCAGCGGGAGTGCCTACAATGAGCAGTTCTTC,CAISEPSSGSAYNEQFF
.,TRBJ2-1,TRBV7-9,TRBD2,TGTGCCAGCAGCTTAGTAAAGCGGGAGGGCCGGGGCCCCTACAATGAGCAGTTCTTC,CASSLVKREGRGPYNEQFF
.,TRBJ1-2,TRBV6-1,.,TGTGCCAGCAGTGAAGCAGAAAACTATGGCTACACCTTC,CASSEAENYGYTF
once,TRBJ2-3,TRBV7-6,TRBD1,TGTGCCAGCAGCTTAGCTGGGACAGGGGGAGATACGCAGTATTTT,CASSLAGTGGDTQYF
.,TRBJ2-2,TRBV29-1,.,TGCAGCGTAACCGGGACCGCGAACACCGGGGAGCTGTTTTTT,CSVTGTANTGELFF
.,TRBJ1-4,TRBV4-2,.,TGTGCCAGCAGCCAAGGGAGGGGAGGAGCAACTAATGAAAAACTGTTTTTT,CASSQGRGGATNEKLFF
.,TRBJ2-7,TRBV7-8,TRBD2,TGTGCCAGCAGCTTAGCGGCAGGCGGGAGGTCCCACGAGCAGTACTTC,CASSLAAGGRSHEQYF
.,TRBJ2-4,TRBV19,.,TGTGCCACTAGAGGGATAGCCAAAAACATTCAGTACTTC,CATRGIAKNIQYF
.,TRBJ1-2,TRBV9,.,TGTGCCAGCAGCGTAGCTACAGGTCGGAACTATGGCTACACCTTC,CASSVATGRNYGYTF
.,TRBJ2-7,TRBV27,TRBD1,TGTGCCAGCAGTTATGGGGACAGCTACGAGCAGTACTTC,CASSYGDSYEQYF
.,TRBJ1-5,TRBV15,.,TGTGCCACCAGCAGAGATAGGGCTGGTCAGCCCCAGCATTTT,CATSRDRAGQPQHF
.,TRBJ1-1,TRBV9,.,TGTGCCAGCAGCCTCAAAATGAACACTGAAGCTTTCTTT,CASSLKMNTEAFF
.,TRBJ2-1,TRBV5-1,TRBD2,TGCGCCAGCAGCTCACTAGCGGGAGGGCCGGGCGAGCAGTTCTTC,CASSSLAGGPGEQFF
.,TRBJ1-5,TRBV4-1,TRBD1,TGCGCCAGCAGCCAAGCCGGGACAGGGTTTAGCAATCAGCCCCAGCATTTT,CASSQAGTGFSNQPQHF
.,TRBJ1-6,TRBV7-2,.,TGTGCCAGCAGCTTTAGGGGAAACAATTCACCCCTCCACTTT,CASSFRGNNSPLHF
.,TRBJ1-1,TRBV7-9,.,TGTGCCAGCAGCGCCCCTGGGGGCCTGGGTTTCTTT,CASSAPGGLGFF
.,TRBJ1-1,TRBV6-5,.,TGTGCCAGCAGTTTTTACCTAGAAGCTTTCTTT,CASSFYLEAFF